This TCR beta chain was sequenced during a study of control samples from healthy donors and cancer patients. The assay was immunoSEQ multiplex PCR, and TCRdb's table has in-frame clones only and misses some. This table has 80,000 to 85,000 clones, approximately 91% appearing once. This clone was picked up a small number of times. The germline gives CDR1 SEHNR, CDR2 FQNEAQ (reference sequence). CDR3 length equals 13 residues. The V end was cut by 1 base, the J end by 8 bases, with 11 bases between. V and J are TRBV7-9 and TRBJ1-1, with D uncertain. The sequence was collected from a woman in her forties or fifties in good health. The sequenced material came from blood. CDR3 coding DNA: TGTGCCAGCAGCTTAGTATTATTGGGGGAAGCTTTCTTT. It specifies CASSLVLLGEAFF.